This paragraph reports one TCR beta chain. This record belongs to a study of blood T cell repertoires in COVID-19. Sequencing used immunoSEQ multiplex PCR; TCRdb keeps in-frame clones, though not all of them. The table records about 63,000 clones, almost 95% of them present only once. The sequence was collected from a man in his forties or fifties with active COVID-19. Sequencing used peripheral blood.

The CDR3 DNA reads as TGTGCCAGCAGTTTATCGGCCTCTGGAAACACCATATATTTT. As protein: CASSLSASGNTIYF. The chain carries TRBV27 and TRBJ1-3; no reliable D call. CDR3 length equals 14 residues. The V end was cut by 0 bases, the J end by 0 bases, with 3 bases between. Per the germline V gene, CDR1 is MNHEY and CDR2 is SMNVEV (reference sequence).